This is a list of T cell receptor beta chains from one sample in a study of blood T cells in healthy people across ages. TCRdb reanalysed the 5' RACE reads using MiXCR and keeps one entry per CDR3 protein. The table records more than 600,000 distinct CDR3 sequences, roughly 25% of them present only once. Another study also made use of these data, one on T cells of mothers and their children.

Sequencing was performed on blood. These receptors came from a boy between 10 and 17 years old in good health. Each CDR3 is given with its conserved first and last residue. D genes are given only for firm matches. Only part of the rows carry a size: once, few, many, or a class if the clone is expanded.

D gene | J gene | V gene | clone size | CDR3 protein | CDR3 DNA
- | TRBJ1-2 | TRBV20-1 | - | CSARAPTDGYTF | TGCAGTGCTAGAGCCCCGACTGATGGCTACACCTTC
- | TRBJ2-7 | TRBV6-5 | - | CASSYRPGGGIYEQYF | TGTGCCAGCAGTTACCGTCCTGGGGGAGGCATCTACGAGCAGTACTTC
TRBD2 | TRBJ2-5 | TRBV7-9 | few | CASSFPLSGSERETQYF | TGTGCCAGCAGCTTCCCCCTTAGCGGGAGTGAGAGGGAGACCCAGTACTTC
- | TRBJ2-3 | TRBV5-5 | few | CASSLADFSSDTQYF | TGTGCCAGCAGCTTGGCCGATTTTAGCTCAGATACGCAGTATTTT
- | TRBJ2-3 | TRBV3-1 | - | CASSPVVGTSGTDTQYF | TGTGCCAGCAGCCCGGTGGTTGGAACCTCTGGCACAGATACGCAGTATTTT
- | TRBJ1-2 | TRBV15 | - | CATSRVTGSVGYTF | TGTGCCACCAGCAGAGTGACGGGGTCCGTTGGCTACACCTTC
- | TRBJ2-1 | TRBV12-3/TRBV12-4 | few | CASSPWGPQTGEQFF | TGTGCCAGCAGTCCCTGGGGCCCACAAACGGGAGAGCAGTTCTTC
TRBD2 | TRBJ2-3 | TRBV7-2 | - | CASSIPGLAGPAQYF | TGTGCCAGCAGCATACCGGGACTAGCGGGGCCCGCGCAGTATTTT
TRBD1 | TRBJ2-1 | TRBV7-7 | - | CASSLTGGTREQFF | TGTGCTAGCAGCTTAACAGGGGGGACTCGTGAGCAGTTCTTC
TRBD2 | TRBJ2-3 | TRBV19 | - | CASSIFGGGSDTQYF | TGTGCCAGTAGTATATTCGGCGGGGGGTCGGATACGCAGTATTTT
- | TRBJ1-3 | TRBV24-1 | few | CATSDPGSSGNTIYF | TGTGCCACCAGTGACCCAGGCAGCTCTGGAAACACCATATATTTT
- | TRBJ2-5 | TRBV9 | few | CASSRYGGRQETQYF | TGTGCCAGCAGCCGCTACGGCGGCAGACAAGAGACCCAGTACTTC
TRBD2 | TRBJ2-7 | TRBV7-2 | - | CASSSDRGGGIYEQYF | TGTGCCAGCAGCTCCGATCGGGGCGGGGGGATCTACGAGCAGTACTTC
- | TRBJ2-2 | TRBV15 | few | CATSREGGPLTGELFF | TGTGCCACCAGCAGAGAAGGAGGGCCTCTGACCGGGGAGCTGTTTTTT
TRBD2 | TRBJ2-1 | TRBV11-2 | - | CASSVTSGAFNEQFF | TGTGCCAGCAGCGTGACTAGCGGGGCTTTCAATGAGCAGTTCTTC
- | TRBJ2-2 | TRBV3-1 | few | CASSQAPQGYGGELFF | TGTGCCAGCAGCCAAGCACCCCAGGGGTACGGCGGGGAGCTGTTTTTT